This T cell receptor (beta chain) was sequenced during a study of CXCR3-negative and CXCR3-positive naive CD8 T cells. With UMI labels, 5' RACE was used to prepare the TRB cDNA libraries. TCRdb reanalyzed the 5' RACE reads and collapses them to one entry per CDR3 protein, without DNA. This sample's table has about 110,000 distinct CDR3 sequences. Every individual CD8+ T cell subset underwent sorting in triplicate at 270,000 or so cells apiece. Naive CD8+ T cells had a CD45RO-CCR7+CD27+CD95- phenotype. Worth noting for this clonotype: Its specificity is not known.

CDR1 is SGHVS and CDR2 is FNYEAQ in the germline V gene. The CDR3 length is 14 residues. Points from the study as a whole: Similar TRBV-TRBJ usage was seen in naive cells (both CXCR3-negative and CXCR3-positive), but memory cells differed. The TRB CDR3s that CXCR3-positive naive cells carried were more hydrophobic than those of CXCR3-negative naive cells.

The chain joins TRBV7-6 to TRBJ2-7; TCRdb indicates TRBD1, and absent DNA this call remains unverified. This receptor was obtained from a human donor in good health. Some clones in this sample may be carry-over from other donors' samples. Sequencing used naive CXCR3+ CD8+ T cells from blood. This sample's subset: CD45RO-CCR7+CD27+CD95- naive CD8+ T cells expressing CXCR3 (TNR3+). CDR3 protein: CASSPRGGSYEQYF.